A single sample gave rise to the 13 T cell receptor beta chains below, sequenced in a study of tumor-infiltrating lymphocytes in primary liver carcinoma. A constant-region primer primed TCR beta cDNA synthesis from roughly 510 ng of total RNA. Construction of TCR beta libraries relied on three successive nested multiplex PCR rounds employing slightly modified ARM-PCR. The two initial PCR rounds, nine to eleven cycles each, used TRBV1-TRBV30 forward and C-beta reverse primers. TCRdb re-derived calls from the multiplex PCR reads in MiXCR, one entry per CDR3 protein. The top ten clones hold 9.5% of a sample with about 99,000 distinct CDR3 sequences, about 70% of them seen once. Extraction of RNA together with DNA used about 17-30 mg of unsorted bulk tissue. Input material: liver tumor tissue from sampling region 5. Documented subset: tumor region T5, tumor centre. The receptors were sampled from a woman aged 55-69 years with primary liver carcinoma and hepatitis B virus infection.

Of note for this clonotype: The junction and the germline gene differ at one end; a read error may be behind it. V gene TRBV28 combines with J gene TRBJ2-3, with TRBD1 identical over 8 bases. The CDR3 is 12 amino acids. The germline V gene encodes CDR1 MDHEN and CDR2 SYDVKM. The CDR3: CTSRGPTDTQYF. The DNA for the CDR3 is TGTACCAGCAGGGGGCCCACAGATACGCAGTATTTT. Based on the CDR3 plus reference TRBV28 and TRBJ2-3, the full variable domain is DVKVTQSSRYLVKRTGEKVFLECVQDMDHENMFWYRQDPGLGLRLIYFSYDVKMKEKGDIPEGYSVSREKKERFSLILESASTNQTSMYLCTSRGPTDTQYFGPGTRLTVL.

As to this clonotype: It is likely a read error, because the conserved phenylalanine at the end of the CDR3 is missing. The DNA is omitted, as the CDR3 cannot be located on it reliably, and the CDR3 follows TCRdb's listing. The CDR3 region is CSAPGQTYHETQYL. J is TRBJ2-5 and V is TRBV29-1; TRBD1 was called by the table and not checked on the DNA. The CDR3 comprises 14 residues, both ends counted. Germline lookup yields CDR1 SQVTM and CDR2 ANQGSEA.

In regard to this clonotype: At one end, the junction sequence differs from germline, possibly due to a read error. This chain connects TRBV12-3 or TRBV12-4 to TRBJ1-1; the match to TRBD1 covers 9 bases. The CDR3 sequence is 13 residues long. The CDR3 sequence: CASNLVQGAMAFF. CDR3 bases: TGTGCCAGCAATTTAGTACAGGGGGCGATGGCTTTCTTT.

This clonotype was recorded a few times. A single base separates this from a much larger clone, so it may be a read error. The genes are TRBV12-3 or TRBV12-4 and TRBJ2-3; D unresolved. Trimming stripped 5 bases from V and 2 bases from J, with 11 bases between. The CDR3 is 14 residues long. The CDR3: CASSGKTPTDTQYF. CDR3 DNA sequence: TGTGCCAGCAGTGGTAAGACCCCCACAGATACGCAGTATTTT.

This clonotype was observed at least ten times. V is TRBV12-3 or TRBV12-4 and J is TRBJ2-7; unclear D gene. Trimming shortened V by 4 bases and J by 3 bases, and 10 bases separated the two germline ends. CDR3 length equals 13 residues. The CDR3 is CASSSPIDYEQYF. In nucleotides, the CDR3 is TGTGCCAGCAGTTCGCCGATCGACTACGAGCAGTACTTC.

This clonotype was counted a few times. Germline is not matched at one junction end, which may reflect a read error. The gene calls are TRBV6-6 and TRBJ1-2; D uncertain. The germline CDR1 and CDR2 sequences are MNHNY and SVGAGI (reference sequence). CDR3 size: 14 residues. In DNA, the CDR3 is TGTGCCAGCAGTTACCCGCACGGCACCTATGGCCACACCTTC. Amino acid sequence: CASSYPHGTYGHTF.

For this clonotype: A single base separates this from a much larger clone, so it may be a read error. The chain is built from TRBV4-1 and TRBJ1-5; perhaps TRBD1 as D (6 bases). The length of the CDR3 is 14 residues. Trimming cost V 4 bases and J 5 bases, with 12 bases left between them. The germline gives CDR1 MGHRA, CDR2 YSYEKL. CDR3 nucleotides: TGCGCCAGCAGCCGAAAGCCAGGGGATCAGCCCCAGCATTTT. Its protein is CASSRKPGDQPQHF.

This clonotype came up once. The CDR3 DNA reads TGTGCCAGCAGCTTAGCCGCGAGGAACATTGAGCAGTTCTTC. Its protein is CASSLAARNIEQFF. This chain links TRBV11-2 with TRBJ2-1; D not resolved. V gave up 1 base and J gave up 9 bases, with 13 bases separating them. The CDR3 runs to 14 residues. CDR1 is SGHAT and CDR2 is FQNNGV in the germline V gene.

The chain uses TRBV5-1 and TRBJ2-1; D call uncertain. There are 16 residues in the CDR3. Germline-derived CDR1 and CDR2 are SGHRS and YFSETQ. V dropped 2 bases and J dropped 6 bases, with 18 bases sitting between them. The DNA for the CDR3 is TGCGCCAGCAGCTTCCTCGGTACAGTTGCCTGCAATGAGCAGTTCTTC. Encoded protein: CASSFLGTVACNEQFF.

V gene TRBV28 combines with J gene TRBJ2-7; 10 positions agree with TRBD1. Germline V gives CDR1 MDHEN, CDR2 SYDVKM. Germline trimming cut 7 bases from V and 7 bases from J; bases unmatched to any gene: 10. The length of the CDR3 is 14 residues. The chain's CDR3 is CASTIDRGRGEQYF. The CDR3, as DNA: TGTGCCAGCACCATAGACAGGGGGCGCGGAGAGCAGTACTTC.

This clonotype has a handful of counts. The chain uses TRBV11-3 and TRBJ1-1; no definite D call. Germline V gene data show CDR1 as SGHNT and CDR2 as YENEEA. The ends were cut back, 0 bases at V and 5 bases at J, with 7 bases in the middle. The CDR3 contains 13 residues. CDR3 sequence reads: CASSLERDTEAFF. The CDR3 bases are TGTGCCAGCAGCTTAGAAAGGGATACTGAAGCTTTCTTT.

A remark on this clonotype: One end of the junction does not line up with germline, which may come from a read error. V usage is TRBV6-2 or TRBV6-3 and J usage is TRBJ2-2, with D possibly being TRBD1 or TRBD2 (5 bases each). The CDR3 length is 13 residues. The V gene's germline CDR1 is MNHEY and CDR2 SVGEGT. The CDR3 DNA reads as TGTGCCAGCAGTTCTGGAGTGCCCGGGGACCTGTTTTTC. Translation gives CASSSGVPGDLFF.

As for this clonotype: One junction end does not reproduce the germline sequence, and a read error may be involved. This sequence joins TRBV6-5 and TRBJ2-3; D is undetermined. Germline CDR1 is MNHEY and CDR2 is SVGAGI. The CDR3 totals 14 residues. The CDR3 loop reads CASRYVSGTDAQYF. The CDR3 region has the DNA TGTGCCAGCAGATATGTGTCCGGCACAGATGCGCAGTATTTT.